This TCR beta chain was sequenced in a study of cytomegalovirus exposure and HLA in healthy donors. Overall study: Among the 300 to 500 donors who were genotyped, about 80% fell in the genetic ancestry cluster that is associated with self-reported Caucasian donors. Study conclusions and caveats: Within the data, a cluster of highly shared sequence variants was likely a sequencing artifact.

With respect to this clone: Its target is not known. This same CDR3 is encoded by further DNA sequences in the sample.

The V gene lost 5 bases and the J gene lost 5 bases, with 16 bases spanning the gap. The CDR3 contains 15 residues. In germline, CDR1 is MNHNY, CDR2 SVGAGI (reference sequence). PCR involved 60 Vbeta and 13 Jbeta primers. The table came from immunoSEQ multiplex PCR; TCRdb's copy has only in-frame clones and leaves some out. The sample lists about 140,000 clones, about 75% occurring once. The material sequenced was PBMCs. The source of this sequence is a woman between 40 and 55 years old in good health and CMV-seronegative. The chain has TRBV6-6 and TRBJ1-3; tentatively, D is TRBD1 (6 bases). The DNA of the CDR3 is TGTGCCAGCAGTCCAATTACAGGGTCCAGAAACACCATATATTTT. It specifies CASSPITGSRNTIYF.